This TCR beta chain was observed in a study of T cells in Graves' hyperthyroidism and ophthalmopathy. Fresh peripheral blood, about 9.3 ml, yielded the PBMCs. Amplification of TCR beta CDR3 regions was performed using RNA transcripts as template. TCR CDR3 underwent first-round RT-PCR with the HTBI primer set. Using its own MiXCR run on the multiplex PCR reads, TCRdb lists one record per CDR3 protein. Among about 400,000 distinct CDR3 sequences listed, roughly 25% were seen once. The CDR3 is made up of 16 amino acids. CDR1 is MNHNS, CDR2 SASEGT, per germline. V was cut by 6 bases and J by 5 bases, with 19 bases left in between. The sample holds many counts of this clonotype. Antigen unknown. Regarding the study as a whole: A median 6.5 months before onset, the model predicted ophthalmopathy.

What was sequenced was blood. V gene TRBV6-1 combines with J gene TRBJ2-2, with D tentatively TRBD1 (6 bases). This TCR was sampled from a man over 45 with Graves' hyperthyroidism. The CDR3 sequence: CASRHKVTGMTGELFF. The CDR3 DNA sequence: TGTGCCAGCAGGCACAAAGTAACAGGGATGACCGGGGAGCTGTTTTTT.